Listed below are T cell receptor beta chains from one sample, sequenced in a study of T cells in Graves' hyperthyroidism and ophthalmopathy. MiXCR was run by TCRdb on the multiplex PCR reads, yielding one entry per CDR3 protein. This table has 700,000 or so distinct CDR3 sequences, roughly 15% appearing once. The specimen sequenced was blood. These receptors all stem from a woman in her forties or fifties with Graves' ophthalmopathy. The CDR3 runs from the conserved cysteine through the conserved F or W. A D gene is named only where the DNA matches it firmly. Some rows have no size entry. The others give once, few or many, or a class for an expanded clone.

cdr3_length j_call d_call clone_size v_call cdr3_nt cdr3_aa
16 TRBJ2-1 TRBD2 NA TRBV24-1 TGTGCCACCAGTGACTCCGAGCGGGAGGCTTACAATGAGCAGTCCTTC CATSDSEREAYNEQSF
15 TRBJ1-2 NA many TRBV5-1 TGCGCCAGCAGCTTGGTTGTTGGAGTTACTTCTGGCTACACCTTC CASSLVVGVTSGYTF
13 TRBJ2-7 NA many TRBV6-1 TGTGCCAGCAGTGTGGCAGGCACCTACGAGCAGTACTTC CASSVAGTYEQYF
14 TRBJ2-5 NA many TRBV27 TGTGCCAGCAGTTCCCGTACGAAACAAGAGACCCAGTACTTC CASSSRTKQETQYF
16 TRBJ2-7 TRBD2 NA TRBV7-2 TGTGCCAGCAGCTTAGGGGCGGGGGGCAATCACTACGAGCAGTACTTC CASSLGAGGNHYEQYF
16 TRBJ1-3 NA many TRBV3-1 TGTGCCAGCAGCCGAGAAGTAGTCCGGTCTGGAAACACCATATATTTT CASSREVVRSGNTIYF
15 TRBJ1-2 NA few TRBV6-1 TGTGCCAGCAGTGGTATTATGACGGCTAACTATGGCTACACCTTC CASSGIMTANYGYTF
14 TRBJ2-1 TRBD1 many TRBV24-1 TGTGCCACCAGTGGGACAGGAGGTCGGAATGAGCAGTTCTTC CATSGTGGRNEQFF
15 TRBJ2-2 TRBD1 once TRBV7-3 TGTGCCAGCAGCCAAGGGACAGCAAACGCCGGGGAGCTGTTTTTT CASSQGTANAGELFF
12 TRBJ1-1 NA many TRBV11-2 TGTGCCAGCAGCTTGTCGGGGGGGGAAGCTTTCTTT CASSLSGGEAFF
22 TRBJ2-7 NA few TRBV10-3 TGTGCCATCAGTGTATCCTTACCCCAGGGGGGTGATGCCAGCGGGACGTCCTACGAGCAGTACTTC CAISVSLPQGGDASGTSYEQYF
18 TRBJ2-7 NA few TRBV12-3/TRBV12-4 TGTGCCAGCAGTTTAAATCACCTCACAGGGTTAAGGTCCTACGAGCAGTACTTC CASSLNHLTGLRSYEQYF
15 TRBJ2-1 NA many TRBV2 TGTGCCAGACAGACAGCGAAGAGCTCCTACAATGAGCAGTTCTTC CARQTAKSSYNEQFF
15 TRBJ1-4 NA many TRBV5-1 TGCGCCAGCAGCTTAATACCTGCAACTAATGAAAAACTGTTTTTT CASSLIPATNEKLFF
13 TRBJ2-7 NA few TRBV19 TGTGCCAGTAGTATGTCGCACCTCTACGAGCAGTACTTC CASSMSHLYEQYF
15 TRBJ2-3 TRBD1 NA TRBV2 TGTGCCAGCACCCGACGACAGGGGCGGACAGATACGCAGTATTTT CASTRRQGRTDTQYF
16 TRBJ2-6 NA once TRBV20-1 TGCAGTGCCTGGGACTCCAAAGTCTCTGGGGCCAACGTCCCGACTTTC CSAWDSKVSGANVPTF
15 TRBJ2-2 NA many TRBV7-9 TGTGCCAGCAGCTTACAGGGTACTCTTACCGGGGAGCTGTTTTTT CASSLQGTLTGELFF
12 TRBJ1-2 TRBD1 many TRBV12-3/TRBV12-4 TGTGCCACCTCACAGGGGGGCTATGGCTACACCTTC CATSQGGYGYTF
15 TRBJ1-4 NA NA TRBV9 TGTGCCAGCAGCCCCGATGGAGTGGGACTTGAAAAACTGTTTTTT CASSPDGVGLEKLFF
14 TRBJ1-4 TRBD1 many TRBV5-1 TGCGCCAGCAGCTTACAGGGGGACGCACGGAAACTGTTTTTT CASSLQGDARKLFF
13 TRBJ2-3 NA many TRBV20-1 TGCAGTGCTAGAGACCCCTCACCAGATACGCAGTATTTT CSARDPSPDTQYF
14 TRBJ1-5 TRBD1 NA TRBV28 TGTGTCAGCAGTTCAGGACAGGTCGGGCAGCCCCAGCATTTT CVSSSGQVGQPQHF
15 TRBJ2-5 NA NA TRBV19 TGTGCCAGTAGTATAGGGCGGGCTTACCAAGAGACCCAGTACTTC CASSIGRAYQETQYF
14 TRBJ2-1 NA many TRBV6-5 TGTGCCAGCAGTTACTCGGGACTCTACAATGAGCAGTTCTTC CASSYSGLYNEQFF
15 TRBJ1-1 TRBD1 many TRBV5-1 TGCGCCAGCAGCTTGGGTACAGGGGTTTTCACTGAAGCTTTCTTT CASSLGTGVFTEAFF
14 TRBJ2-1 TRBD2 NA TRBV5-1 TGCGCCAGCAGCCCGGGACTAGCGGGAGGGCCGCAGTTCTTC CASSPGLAGGPQFF
14 TRBJ2-3 NA many TRBV12-3/TRBV12-4 TGTGCCACTCAACAGGGTTGGGGCACAGATACGCAGTATTTT CATQQGWGTDTQYF
13 TRBJ2-7 NA many TRBV6-1 TGTGCCAGCAGTTATGCGTATTGGGGGGAGCAGTACTTC CASSYAYWGEQYF